This TCR beta chain comes out of a study of T cells in Graves' hyperthyroidism and ophthalmopathy (dated by TCRdb to 2018 to 2020). For context, the study as a whole: Peripheral blood samples were taken at the time of initial diagnosis, prior to any treatment. After blood sampling, hyperthyroidism patients were treated with methimazole at a starting dose of 30 mg daily, and ophthalmopathy patients were treated with high-dose intravenous methylprednisolone. For training and testing, the approximately 92 patients in the discovery cohort were randomly divided in a 7:3 ratio. The paper reports TCR Vbeta CDR3 sequencing of some 140 peripheral blood samples: approximately 41 ophthalmopathy, fewer than 80 hyperthyroidism and around 17 progressor patients. A discovery cohort of about a hundred patients, 43 with Graves' ophthalmopathy and more than 55 with stable Graves' hyperthyroidism, was used to find distinguishing TCR V-J signatures. In addition, the study compared T-cell repertoires in thyroid tissue and in blood from 6 or 7 Graves' hyperthyroidism patients. Whether ophthalmopathy could be predicted prospectively was tested in an independent validation cohort made up of 18 hyperthyroidism patients plus 17 patients who later progressed to ophthalmopathy.

The germline V gene sets CDR1 to KGHSH and CDR2 to LQKENI. The trim is 2 bases for V and 4 bases for J, with a gap of 11 bases between the germline ends. The CDR3 contains 14 residues, cysteine and phenylalanine counted. Solely the CDR3 DNA is kept, with 42 bases framed from the first base. Points the paper makes about the study in general: Sample size was not statistically predetermined, and investigators were not blinded to group allocation. Ophthalmopathy was separated from stable hyperthyroidism by a 13 V-J signature model, with over 85% sensitivity and just over 81% specificity obtained in cross-validation and 80%/75% obtained in testing. In validation, progression to ophthalmopathy was predicted by the model with about 70% sensitivity and 72% to 85% specificity, a median of about 6.8 months before onset. Most expanded thyroid clonotypes (frequency above 0.001) were also detected in blood, a finding suggesting that blood repertoires may reflect thyroid immune responses.

In the ophthalmopathy patients, disease was moderately to severely active, with a Clinical Activity Score of 3 or more, a NOSPECS grade of 4 or more, and a duration of less than 3 months. Exclusion was applied to patients with uncontrolled infections, other autoimmune diseases, pregnancy or lactation. Diagnoses relied on clinical symptoms, serum thyroxine and TRAb, thyroid ultrasound and orbital computed tomography. PBMCs were separated from 8 to 10 ml of fresh peripheral blood using Ficoll-Paque density gradient centrifugation. Total RNA was extracted using Trizol reagent, and RNA quality was assessed on an Agilent 2100 Bioanalyzer. Amplification of TCR beta CDR3 regions was carried out from RNA transcripts. The first round of RT-PCR for the TCR CDR3 was performed with the HTBI primer set and the Qiagen OneStep RT-PCR kit. Libraries were constructed in a second round of multiplex PCR, after which size selection and purification were carried out. Libraries were sequenced paired-end with 100 bp reads on an Illumina HiSeq2000. The authors processed their data as follows. SOAPnuke was used to process the raw data, with reads discarded if the reads contained adapters or uncalled bases, had a mean Phred below 15, or lacked an exact constant-primer or identifier match. COPE v1.2.5 was used to merge high-quality paired reads, and clonotypes were defined as unique nucleotide sequences. Clonotypes were aligned to IMGT TRBV, TRBD and TRBJ reference segments using MiTCR v1.1. The analysis included only V-J combinations with a frequency above 0.0001, which together covered 99% to 99.2% of the repertoires. A TCS score was defined as the ratio between F50 (clonal expansion) and ExV (chaos), using BLOSUM62-based TCRdist between CDR3 peptides within each V-J. Welch's t-statistics and random forest reduced 514 V-J features to 13, which were used in a naive Bayes classifier (R e1071). TCRdb itself trimmed the public reads at Q25 with fastp, ran MiXCR and retained productive beta chains. Rows are combined by CDR3 protein, so each entry shows the most common genes and DNA. For this entry, the V and J calls and clone size follow TCRdb and not the study's own pipeline. Across this sample there are approximately 690,000 distinct CDR3 sequences, with around 13% seen only once. Of the sample, about 12% falls within the top ten clones.

This clonotype was counted many times. There is no known antigen for this receptor. Per-base qualities were not stored, and no clone one base away is much larger. The sequence was collected from a woman between 50 and 59 years old with Graves' ophthalmopathy. Material: blood. This sequence uses TRBV18 and TRBJ1-2; possibly the D gene is TRBD1, per 6 matching bases. The DNA sequence is given as TGTGCCAGCTCACCAGTGGGGGCAAGCTATGGCTACACCTTC. Its amino acids are CASSPVGASYGYTF.